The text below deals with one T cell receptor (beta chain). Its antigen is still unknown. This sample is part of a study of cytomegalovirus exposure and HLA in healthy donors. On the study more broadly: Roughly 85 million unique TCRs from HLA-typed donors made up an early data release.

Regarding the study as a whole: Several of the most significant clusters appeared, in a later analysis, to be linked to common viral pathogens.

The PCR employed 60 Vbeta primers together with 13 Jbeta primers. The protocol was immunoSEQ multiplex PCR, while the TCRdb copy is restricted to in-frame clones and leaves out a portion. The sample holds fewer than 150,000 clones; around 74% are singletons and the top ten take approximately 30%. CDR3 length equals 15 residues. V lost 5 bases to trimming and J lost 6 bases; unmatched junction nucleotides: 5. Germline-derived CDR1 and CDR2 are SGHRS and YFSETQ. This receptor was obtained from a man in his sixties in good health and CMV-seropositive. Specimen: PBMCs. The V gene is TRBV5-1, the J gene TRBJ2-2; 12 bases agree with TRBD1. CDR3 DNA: TGCGCCAGCAGACCCGGGACAGGGGGCTCCGGGGAGCTGTTTTTT. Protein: CASRPGTGGSGELFF.